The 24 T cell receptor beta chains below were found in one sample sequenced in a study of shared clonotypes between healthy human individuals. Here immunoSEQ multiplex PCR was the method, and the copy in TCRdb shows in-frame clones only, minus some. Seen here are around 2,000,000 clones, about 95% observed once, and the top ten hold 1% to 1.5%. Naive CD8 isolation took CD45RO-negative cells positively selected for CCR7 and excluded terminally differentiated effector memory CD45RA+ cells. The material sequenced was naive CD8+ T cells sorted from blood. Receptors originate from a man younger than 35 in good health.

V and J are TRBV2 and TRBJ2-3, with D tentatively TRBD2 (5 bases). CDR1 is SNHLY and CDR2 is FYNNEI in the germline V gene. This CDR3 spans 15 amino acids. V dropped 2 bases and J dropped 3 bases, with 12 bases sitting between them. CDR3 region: CASSELALGTDTQYF. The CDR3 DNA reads TGTGCCAGCAGTGAACTAGCTTTAGGTACAGATACGCAGTATTTT.

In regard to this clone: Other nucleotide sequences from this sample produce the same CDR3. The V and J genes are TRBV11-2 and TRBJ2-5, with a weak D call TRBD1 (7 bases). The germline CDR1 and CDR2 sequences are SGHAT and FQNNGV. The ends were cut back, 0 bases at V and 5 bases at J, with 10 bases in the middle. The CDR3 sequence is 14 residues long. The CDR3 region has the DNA TGTGCCAGCAGCTTAGATCCAGGGGGGGAGACCCAGTACTTC. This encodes CASSLDPGGETQYF. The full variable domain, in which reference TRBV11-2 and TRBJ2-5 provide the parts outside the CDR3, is EAGVAQSPRYKIIEKRQSVAFWCNPISGHATLYWYQQILGQGPKLLIQFQNNGVVDDSQLPKDRFSAERLKGVDSTLKIQPAKLEDSAVYLCASSLDPGGETQYFGPGTRLLVL.

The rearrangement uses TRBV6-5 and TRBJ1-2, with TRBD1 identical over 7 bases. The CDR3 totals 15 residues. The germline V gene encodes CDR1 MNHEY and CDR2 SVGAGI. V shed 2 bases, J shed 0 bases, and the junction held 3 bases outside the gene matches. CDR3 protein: CASSYEGAANYGYTF. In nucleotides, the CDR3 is TGTGCCAGCAGTTACGAGGGGGCTGCTAACTATGGCTACACCTTC.

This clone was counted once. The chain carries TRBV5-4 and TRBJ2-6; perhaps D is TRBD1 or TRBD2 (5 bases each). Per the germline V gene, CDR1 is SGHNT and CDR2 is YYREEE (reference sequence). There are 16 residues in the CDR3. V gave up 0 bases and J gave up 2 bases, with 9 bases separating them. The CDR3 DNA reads TGTGCCAGCAGCTTGGAGGGGAGTCCTGGGGCCAACGTCCTGACTTTC. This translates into CASSLEGSPGANVLTF.

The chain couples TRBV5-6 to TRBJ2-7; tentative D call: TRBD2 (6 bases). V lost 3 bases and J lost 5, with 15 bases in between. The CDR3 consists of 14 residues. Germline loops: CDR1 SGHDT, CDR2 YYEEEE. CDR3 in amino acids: CASSWPASDDEQYF. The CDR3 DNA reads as TGTGCCAGCAGCTGGCCCGCTAGCGATGACGAGCAGTACTTC. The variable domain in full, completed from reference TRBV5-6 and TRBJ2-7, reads DAGVTQSPTHLIKTRGQQVTLRCSPKSGHDTVSWYQQALGQGPQFIFQYYEEEERQRGNFPDRFSGHQFPNYSSELNVNALLLGDSALYLCASSWPASDDEQYFGPGTRLTVT.

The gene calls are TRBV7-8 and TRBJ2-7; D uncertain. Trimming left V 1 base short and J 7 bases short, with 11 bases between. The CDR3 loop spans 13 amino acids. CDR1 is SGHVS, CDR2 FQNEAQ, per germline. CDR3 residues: CASSLDGVGEQYF. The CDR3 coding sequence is TGTGCCAGCAGCTTAGATGGGGTGGGGGAGCAGTACTTC.

CDR3 sequence: CASSPLQGTSGATDTQYF. In DNA form, the CDR3 reads TGTGCCAGCAGTCCCCTTCAAGGGACTAGCGGTGCCACAGATACGCAGTATTTT. The chain is built from TRBV27 and TRBJ2-3; 11 bases are shared with TRBD2. The CDR3 contains 18 residues. Germline V CDR1 and CDR2: MNHEY, SMNVEV (reference sequence). J was trimmed by 2 bases and V by 5 bases; bases with no gene match: 12.

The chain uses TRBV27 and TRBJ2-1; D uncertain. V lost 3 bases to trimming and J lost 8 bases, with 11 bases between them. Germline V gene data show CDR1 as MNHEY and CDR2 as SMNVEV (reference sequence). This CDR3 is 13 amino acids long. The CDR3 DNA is TGTGCCAGCAGTTTGCCGTCAGGTCATGAGCAGTTCTTC. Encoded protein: CASSLPSGHEQFF.

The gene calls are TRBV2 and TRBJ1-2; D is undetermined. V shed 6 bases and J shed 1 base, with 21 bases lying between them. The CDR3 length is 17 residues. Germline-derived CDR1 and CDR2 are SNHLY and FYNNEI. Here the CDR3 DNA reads TGTGCCAGCAGCGCTTTCGGGCAGGTAGCTATTAACTATGGCTACACCTTC. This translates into CASSAFGQVAINYGYTF.

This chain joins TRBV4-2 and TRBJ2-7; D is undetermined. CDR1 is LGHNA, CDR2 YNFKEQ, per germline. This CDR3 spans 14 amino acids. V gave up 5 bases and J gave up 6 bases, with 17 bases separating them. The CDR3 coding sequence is TGTGCCAGCAGCACTTCTAGGGATTGGGCCGAGCAGTACTTC. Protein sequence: CASSTSRDWAEQYF.

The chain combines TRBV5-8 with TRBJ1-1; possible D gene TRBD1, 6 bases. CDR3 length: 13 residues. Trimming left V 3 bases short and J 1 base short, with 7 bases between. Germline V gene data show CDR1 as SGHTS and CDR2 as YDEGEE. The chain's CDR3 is CASSWTENTEAFF. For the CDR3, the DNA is TGTGCCAGCAGCTGGACAGAGAACACTGAAGCTTTCTTT.

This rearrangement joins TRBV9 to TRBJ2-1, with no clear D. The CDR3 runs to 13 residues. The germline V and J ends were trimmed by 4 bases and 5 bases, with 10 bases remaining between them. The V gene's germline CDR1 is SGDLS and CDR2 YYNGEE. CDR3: CASSPEMDNEQFF. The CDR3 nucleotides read TGTGCCAGCAGCCCGGAGATGGACAATGAGCAGTTCTTC.

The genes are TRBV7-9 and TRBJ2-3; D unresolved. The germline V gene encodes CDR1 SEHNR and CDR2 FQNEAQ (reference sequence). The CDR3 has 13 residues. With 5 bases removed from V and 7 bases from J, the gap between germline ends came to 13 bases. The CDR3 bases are TGTGCCAGCAGCACCACGCTTATGAATACGCAGTATTTT. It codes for CASSTTLMNTQYF.

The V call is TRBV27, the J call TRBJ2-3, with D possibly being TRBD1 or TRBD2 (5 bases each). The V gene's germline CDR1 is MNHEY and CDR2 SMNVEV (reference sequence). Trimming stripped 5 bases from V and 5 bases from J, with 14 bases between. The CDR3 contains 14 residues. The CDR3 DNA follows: TGTGCCAGCAGTCCTACGGGTGGGGGAGATACGCAGTATTTT. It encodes CASSPTGGGDTQYF.

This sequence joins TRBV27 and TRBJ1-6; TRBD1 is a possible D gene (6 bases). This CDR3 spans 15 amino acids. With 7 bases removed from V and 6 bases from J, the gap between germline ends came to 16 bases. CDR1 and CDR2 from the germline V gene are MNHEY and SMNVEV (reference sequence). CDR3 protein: CASTWGGLANSPLHF. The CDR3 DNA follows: TGTGCCAGCACTTGGGGGGGGCTGGCTAATTCACCCCTCCACTTT.

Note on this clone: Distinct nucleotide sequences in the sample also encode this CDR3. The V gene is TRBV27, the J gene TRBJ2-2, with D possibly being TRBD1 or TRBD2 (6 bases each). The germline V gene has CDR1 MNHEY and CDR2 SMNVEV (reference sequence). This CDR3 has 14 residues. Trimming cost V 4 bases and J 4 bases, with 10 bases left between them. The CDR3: CASSYGGGTGELFF. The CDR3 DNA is TGTGCCAGCAGTTACGGGGGCGGCACCGGGGAGCTGTTTTTT.

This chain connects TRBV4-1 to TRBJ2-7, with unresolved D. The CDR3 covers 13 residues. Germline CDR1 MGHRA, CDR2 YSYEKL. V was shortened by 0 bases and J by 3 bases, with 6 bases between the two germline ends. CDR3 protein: CASSQETFYEQYF. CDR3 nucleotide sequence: TGCGCCAGCAGCCAAGAAACATTCTACGAGCAGTACTTC.

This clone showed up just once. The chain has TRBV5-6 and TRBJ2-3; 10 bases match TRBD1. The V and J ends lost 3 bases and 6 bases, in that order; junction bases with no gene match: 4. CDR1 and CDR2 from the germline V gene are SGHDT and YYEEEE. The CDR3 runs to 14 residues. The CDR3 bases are TGTGCCAGCAGCTGGGGACAGGGGTTGGATACGCAGTATTTT. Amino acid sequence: CASSWGQGLDTQYF.

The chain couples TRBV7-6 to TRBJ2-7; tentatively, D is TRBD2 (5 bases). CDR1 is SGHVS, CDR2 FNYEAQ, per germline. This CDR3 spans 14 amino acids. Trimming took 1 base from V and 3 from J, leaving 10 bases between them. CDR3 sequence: CASSLVGDSYEQYF. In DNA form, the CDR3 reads TGTGCCAGCAGCTTAGTCGGGGATAGCTACGAGCAGTACTTC.

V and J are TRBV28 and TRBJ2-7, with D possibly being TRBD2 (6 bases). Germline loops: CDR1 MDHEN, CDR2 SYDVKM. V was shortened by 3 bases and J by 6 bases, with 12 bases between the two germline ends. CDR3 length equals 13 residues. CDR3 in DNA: TGTGCCAGCAGTTTTCGGGGGTCGGGCGAGCAGTACTTC. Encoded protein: CASSFRGSGEQYF.

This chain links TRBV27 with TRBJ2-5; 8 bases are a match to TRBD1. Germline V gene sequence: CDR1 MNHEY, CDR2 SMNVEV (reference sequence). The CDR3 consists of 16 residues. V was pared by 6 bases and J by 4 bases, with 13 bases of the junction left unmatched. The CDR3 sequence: CASSQFMNDRGETQYF. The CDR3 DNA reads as TGTGCCAGCAGCCAATTTATGAATGACAGGGGAGAGACCCAGTACTTC.

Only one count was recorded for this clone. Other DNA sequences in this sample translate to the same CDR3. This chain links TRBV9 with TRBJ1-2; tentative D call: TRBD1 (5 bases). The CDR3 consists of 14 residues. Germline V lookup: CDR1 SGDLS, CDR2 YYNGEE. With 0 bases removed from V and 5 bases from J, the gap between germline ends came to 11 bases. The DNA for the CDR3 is TGTGCCAGCAGCGTAGGAGGGGAAGGGTATGGCTACACCTTC. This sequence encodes CASSVGGEGYGYTF.

As DNA, the CDR3 is TGTGCCAGCAGGTTCCCGGGGGCCAGCACAGATACGCAGTATTTT. This codes for CASRFPGASTDTQYF. This sequence joins TRBV5-4 and TRBJ2-3; D may match TRBD1 or TRBD2 (6 bases each). Trimming left V 5 bases short and J 0 bases short, with 13 bases between. The germline V gene encodes CDR1 SGHNT and CDR2 YYREEE (reference sequence). The CDR3 spans 15 residues.

CDR3 DNA sequence: TGCGCCAGCAGCTCGGGACTAGCGGGAGGGCCTGTATCGGCCAATGAGCAGTTCTTC. Protein: CASSSGLAGGPVSANEQFF. The chain links TRBV5-1 to TRBJ2-1; 16 positions match TRBD2. CDR3 size: 19 residues. Germline assignment: CDR1 SGHRS and CDR2 YFSETQ. After removal of 3 bases from V and 6 bases from J, the junction contained 12 bases not matched to a gene.